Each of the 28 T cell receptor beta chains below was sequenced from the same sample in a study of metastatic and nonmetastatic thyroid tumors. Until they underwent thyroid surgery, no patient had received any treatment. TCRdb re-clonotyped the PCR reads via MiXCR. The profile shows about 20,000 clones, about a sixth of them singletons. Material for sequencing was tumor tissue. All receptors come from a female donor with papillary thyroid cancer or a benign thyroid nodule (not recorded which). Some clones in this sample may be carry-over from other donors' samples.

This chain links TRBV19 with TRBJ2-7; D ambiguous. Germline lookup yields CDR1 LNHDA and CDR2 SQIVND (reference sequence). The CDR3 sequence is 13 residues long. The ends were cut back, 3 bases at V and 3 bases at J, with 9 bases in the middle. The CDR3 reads CASSIRGGYEQYF. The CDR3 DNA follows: TGTGCCAGTAGTATCCGTGGTGGCTACGAGCAGTACTTC. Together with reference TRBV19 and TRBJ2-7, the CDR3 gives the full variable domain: DGGITQSPKYLFRKEGQNVTLSCEQNLNHDAMYWYRQDPGQGLRLIYYSQIVNDFQKGDIAEGYSVSREKKESFPLTVTSAQKNPTAFYLCASSIRGGYEQYFGPGTRLTVT.

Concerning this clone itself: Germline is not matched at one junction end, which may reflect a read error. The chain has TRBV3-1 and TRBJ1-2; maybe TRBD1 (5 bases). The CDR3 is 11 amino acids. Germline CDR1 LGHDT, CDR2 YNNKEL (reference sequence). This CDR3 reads CASSQGVVLSF. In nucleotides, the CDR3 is TGTGCCAGCAGCCAGGGGGTCGTTTTATCCTTC.

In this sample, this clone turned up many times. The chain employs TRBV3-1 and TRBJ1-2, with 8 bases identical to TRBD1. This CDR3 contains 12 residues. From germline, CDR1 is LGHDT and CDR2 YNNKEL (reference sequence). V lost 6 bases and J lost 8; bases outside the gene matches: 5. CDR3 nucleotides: TGTGCCAGCAGACGTTCAGGGGGCGGCTACACCTTC. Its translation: CASRRSGGGYTF. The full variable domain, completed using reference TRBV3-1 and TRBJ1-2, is DTAVSQTPKYLVTQMGNDKSIKCEQNLGHDTMYWYKQDSKKFLKIMFSYNNKELIINETVPNRFSPKSPDKAHLNLHINSLELGDSAVYFCASRRSGGGYTFGSGTRLTVV.

The CDR3 protein is CASSQGLVPGNTIYF. CDR3 DNA sequence: TGTGCCAGCAGCCAAGGGTTAGTACCTGGAAACACCATATATTTT. The chain has TRBV14 and TRBJ1-3; no clear D gene. Looked up from germline, CDR1 is SGHDN and CDR2 is FVKESK. Deletions cut 1 base from V and 2 bases from J, with 9 bases between. CDR3 length: 15 amino acids.

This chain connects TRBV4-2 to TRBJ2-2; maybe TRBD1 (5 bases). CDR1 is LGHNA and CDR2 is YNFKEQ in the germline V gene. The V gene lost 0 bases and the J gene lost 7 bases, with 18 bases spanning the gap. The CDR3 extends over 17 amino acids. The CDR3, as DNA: TGTGCCAGCAGCCAAGAGGCCTCTCAGGGTCGGCACGGGGAGCTGTTTTTT. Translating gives CASSQEASQGRHGELFF.

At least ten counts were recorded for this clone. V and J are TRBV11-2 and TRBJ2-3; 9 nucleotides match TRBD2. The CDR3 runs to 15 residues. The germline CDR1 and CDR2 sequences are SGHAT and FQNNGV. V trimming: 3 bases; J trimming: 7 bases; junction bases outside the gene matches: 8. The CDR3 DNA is TGTGCCAGCAGCTTGGGACTAGCCGGGACTTATACGCAGTATTTT. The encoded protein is CASSLGLAGTYTQYF.

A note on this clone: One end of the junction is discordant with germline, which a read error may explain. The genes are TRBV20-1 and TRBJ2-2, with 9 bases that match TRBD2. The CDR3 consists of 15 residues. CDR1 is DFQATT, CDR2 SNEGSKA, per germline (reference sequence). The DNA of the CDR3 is TGCAGTCCTAGAGATCTAGCGGGGTACACCGTGGAGCTGTTTTTT. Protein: CSPRDLAGYTVELFF.

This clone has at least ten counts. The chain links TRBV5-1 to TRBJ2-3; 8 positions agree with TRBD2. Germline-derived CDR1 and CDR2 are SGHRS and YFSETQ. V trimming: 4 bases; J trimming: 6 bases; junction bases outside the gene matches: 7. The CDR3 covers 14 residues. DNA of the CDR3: TGCGCCAGCAGCCCCGGGGGGGGGCCGGATACGCAGTATTTT. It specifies CASSPGGGPDTQYF.

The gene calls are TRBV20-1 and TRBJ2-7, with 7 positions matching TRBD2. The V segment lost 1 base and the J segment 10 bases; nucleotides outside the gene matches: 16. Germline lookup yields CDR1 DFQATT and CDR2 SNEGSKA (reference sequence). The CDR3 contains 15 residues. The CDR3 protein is CSARASSGRASDQYF. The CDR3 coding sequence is TGCAGTGCTAGAGCCTCTAGCGGTAGGGCCTCGGATCAGTACTTC.

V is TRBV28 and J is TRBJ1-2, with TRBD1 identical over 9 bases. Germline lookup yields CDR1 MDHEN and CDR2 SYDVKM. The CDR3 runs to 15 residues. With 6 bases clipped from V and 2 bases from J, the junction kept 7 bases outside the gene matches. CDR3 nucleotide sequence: TGTGCCAGCAGACCAACGACAGGGGGGAACTATGGCTACACCTTC. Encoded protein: CASRPTTGGNYGYTF.

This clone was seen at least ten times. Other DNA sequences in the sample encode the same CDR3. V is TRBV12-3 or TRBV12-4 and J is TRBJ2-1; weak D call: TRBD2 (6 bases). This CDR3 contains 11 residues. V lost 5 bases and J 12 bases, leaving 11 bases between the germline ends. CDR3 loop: CASSPGEAQFF. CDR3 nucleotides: TGTGCCAGCAGTCCCGGGGAGGCGCAGTTCTTC.

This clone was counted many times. DNA of the CDR3: TGTGCCATCAGTAGAGGGATGAACACTGAAGCTTTCTTT. It codes for CAISRGMNTEAFF. The V call is TRBV10-3, the J call TRBJ1-1; D uncertain. Trimming left V 5 bases short and J 0 bases short, with 7 bases between. The CDR3 contains 13 residues. Germline V gene sequence: CDR1 ENHRY, CDR2 SYGVKD.

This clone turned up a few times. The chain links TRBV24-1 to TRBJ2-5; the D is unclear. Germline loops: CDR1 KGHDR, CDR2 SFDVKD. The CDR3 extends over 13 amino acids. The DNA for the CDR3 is TGTGTCGCCAAAGACCGCTATCAAGAGACCCAGTACTTC. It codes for CVAKDRYQETQYF.

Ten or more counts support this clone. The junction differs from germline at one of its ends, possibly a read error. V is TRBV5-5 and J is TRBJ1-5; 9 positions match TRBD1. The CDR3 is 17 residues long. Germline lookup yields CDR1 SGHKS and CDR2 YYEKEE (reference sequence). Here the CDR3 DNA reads TGTGCCAGCAGCTTTGGGGATAGACAGGGGGTCAATCAGCCCCAACATTTT. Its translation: CASSFGDRQGVNQPQHF.

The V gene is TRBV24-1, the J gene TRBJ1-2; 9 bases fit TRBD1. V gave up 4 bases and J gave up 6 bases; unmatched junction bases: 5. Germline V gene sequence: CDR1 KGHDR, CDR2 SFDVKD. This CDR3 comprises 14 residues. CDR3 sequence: CATSDQTGGNGYTF. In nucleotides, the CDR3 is TGTGCCACCAGTGACCAGACAGGGGGAAATGGCTACACCTTC.

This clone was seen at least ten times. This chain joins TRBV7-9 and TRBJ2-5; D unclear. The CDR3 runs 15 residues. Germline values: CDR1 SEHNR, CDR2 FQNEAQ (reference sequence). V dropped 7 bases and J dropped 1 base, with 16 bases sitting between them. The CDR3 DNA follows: TGTGCCAGCACCGCCGGACCCTTAATCCAAGAGACCCAGTACTTC. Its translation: CASTAGPLIQETQYF. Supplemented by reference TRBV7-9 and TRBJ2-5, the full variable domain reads DTGVSQNPRHKITKRGQNVTFRCDPISEHNRLYWYRQTLGQGPEFLTYFQNEAQLEKSRLLSDRFSAERPKGSFSTLEIQRTEQGDSAMYLCASTAGPLIQETQYFGPGTRLLVL.

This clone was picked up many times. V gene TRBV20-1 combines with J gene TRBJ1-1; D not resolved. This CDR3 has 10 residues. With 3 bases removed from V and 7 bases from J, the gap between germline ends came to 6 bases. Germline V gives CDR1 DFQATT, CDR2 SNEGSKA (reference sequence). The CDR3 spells CSASRNEAFF. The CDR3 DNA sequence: TGCAGTGCTAGTCGTAATGAAGCTTTCTTT.

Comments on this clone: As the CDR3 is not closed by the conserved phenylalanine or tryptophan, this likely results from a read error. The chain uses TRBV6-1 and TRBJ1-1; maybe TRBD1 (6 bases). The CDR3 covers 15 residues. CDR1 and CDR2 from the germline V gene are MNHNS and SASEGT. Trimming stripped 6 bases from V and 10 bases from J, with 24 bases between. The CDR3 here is CASRGRSGGGAGAFS. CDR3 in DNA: TGTGCCAGCAGGGGTCGATCCGGCGGGGGCGCTGGAGCTTTCTCT.

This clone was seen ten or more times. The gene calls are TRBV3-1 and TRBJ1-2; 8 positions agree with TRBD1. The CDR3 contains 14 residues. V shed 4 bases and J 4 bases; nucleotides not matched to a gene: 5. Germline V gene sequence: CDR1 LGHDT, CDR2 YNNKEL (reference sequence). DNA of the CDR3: TGTGCCAGCAGCCCCCTAGGACAGGGCTATGGCTACACCTTC. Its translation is CASSPLGQGYGYTF.

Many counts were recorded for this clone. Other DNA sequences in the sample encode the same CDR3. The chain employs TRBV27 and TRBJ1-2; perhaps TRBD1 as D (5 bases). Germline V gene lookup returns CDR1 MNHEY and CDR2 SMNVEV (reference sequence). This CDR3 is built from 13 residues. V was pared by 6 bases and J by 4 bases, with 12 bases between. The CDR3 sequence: CASSFDRGYGYTF. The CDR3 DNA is TGTGCCAGCAGCTTCGACAGAGGCTATGGCTACACCTTC.

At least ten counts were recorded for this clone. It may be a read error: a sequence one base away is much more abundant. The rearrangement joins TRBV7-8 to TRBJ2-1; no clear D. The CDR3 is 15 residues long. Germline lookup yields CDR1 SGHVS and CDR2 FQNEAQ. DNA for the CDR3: TGTGCCAGCAGCTTAGCTCCCGGCACCTACGATGAGCAGTTCTTC. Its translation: CASSLAPGTYDEQFF. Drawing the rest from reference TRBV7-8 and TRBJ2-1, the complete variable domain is GAGVSQSPRYKVAKRGQDVALRCDPISGHVSLFWYQQALGQGPEFLTYFQNEAQLDKSGLPSDRFFAERPEGSVSTLKIQRTQQEDSAVYLCASSLAPGTYDEQFFGPGTRLTVL.

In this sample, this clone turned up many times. The CDR3 loop reads CASSQETYANEQFF. The CDR3 DNA reads as TGCGCCAGCAGCCAAGAGACCTACGCGAATGAGCAGTTCTTC. V gene TRBV4-1 combines with J gene TRBJ2-1, with D uncertain. CDR1 and CDR2 from the germline V gene are MGHRA and YSYEKL. V lost 0 bases to trimming and J lost 7 bases, with 10 bases between them. The CDR3 is made up of 14 amino acids.

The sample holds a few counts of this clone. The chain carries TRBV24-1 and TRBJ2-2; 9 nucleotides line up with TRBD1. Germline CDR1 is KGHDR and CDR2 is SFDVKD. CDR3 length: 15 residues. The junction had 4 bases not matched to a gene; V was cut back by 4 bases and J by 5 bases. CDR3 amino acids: CATSEGTGSTGELFF. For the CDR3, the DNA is TGTGCCACCAGTGAAGGGACAGGGAGTACCGGGGAGCTGTTTTTT.

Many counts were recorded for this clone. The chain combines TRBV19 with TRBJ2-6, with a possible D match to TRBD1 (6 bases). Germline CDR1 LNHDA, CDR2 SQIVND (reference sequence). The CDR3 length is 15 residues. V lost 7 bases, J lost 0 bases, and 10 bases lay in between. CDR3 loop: CASIDRNSGANVLTF. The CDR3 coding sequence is TGTGCCAGTATCGACAGGAACTCTGGGGCCAACGTCCTGACTTTC. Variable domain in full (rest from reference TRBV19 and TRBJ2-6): DGGITQSPKYLFRKEGQNVTLSCEQNLNHDAMYWYRQDPGQGLRLIYYSQIVNDFQKGDIAEGYSVSREKKESFPLTVTSAQKNPTAFYLCASIDRNSGANVLTFGAGSRLTVL.

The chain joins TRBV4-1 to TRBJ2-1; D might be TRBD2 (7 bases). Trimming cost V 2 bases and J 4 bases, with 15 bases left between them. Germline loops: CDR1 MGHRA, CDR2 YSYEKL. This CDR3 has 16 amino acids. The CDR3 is CASSQKGGESYNEQFF. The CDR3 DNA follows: TGCGCCAGCAGCCAAAAAGGGGGGGAAAGTTACAATGAGCAGTTCTTC.

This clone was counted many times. The CDR3 loop reads CSVSQETYEQYF. The DNA of the CDR3 is TGCAGCGTCTCCCAGGAGACCTACGAGCAGTACTTC. The chain joins TRBV29-1 to TRBJ2-7, with no clear D. CDR3 length: 12 amino acids. V was trimmed by 6 bases and J by 2 bases, leaving 11 bases between them. Germline lookup yields CDR1 SQVTM and CDR2 ANQGSEA.

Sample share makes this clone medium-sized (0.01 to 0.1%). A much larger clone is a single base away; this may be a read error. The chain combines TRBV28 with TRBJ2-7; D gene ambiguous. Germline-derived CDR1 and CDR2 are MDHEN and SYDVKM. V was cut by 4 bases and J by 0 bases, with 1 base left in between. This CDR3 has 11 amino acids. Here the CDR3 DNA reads TGTGCCAGCAGTTACTCCTACGAGCAGTACTTC. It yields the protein CASSYSYEQYF.

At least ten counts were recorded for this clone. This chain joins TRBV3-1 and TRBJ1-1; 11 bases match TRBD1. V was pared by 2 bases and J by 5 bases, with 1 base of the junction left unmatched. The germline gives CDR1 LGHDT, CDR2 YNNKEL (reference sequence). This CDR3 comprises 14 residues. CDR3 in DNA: TGTGCCAGCAGCCAAAGGGACAGGGGGACTGAAGCTTTCTTT. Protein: CASSQRDRGTEAFF.